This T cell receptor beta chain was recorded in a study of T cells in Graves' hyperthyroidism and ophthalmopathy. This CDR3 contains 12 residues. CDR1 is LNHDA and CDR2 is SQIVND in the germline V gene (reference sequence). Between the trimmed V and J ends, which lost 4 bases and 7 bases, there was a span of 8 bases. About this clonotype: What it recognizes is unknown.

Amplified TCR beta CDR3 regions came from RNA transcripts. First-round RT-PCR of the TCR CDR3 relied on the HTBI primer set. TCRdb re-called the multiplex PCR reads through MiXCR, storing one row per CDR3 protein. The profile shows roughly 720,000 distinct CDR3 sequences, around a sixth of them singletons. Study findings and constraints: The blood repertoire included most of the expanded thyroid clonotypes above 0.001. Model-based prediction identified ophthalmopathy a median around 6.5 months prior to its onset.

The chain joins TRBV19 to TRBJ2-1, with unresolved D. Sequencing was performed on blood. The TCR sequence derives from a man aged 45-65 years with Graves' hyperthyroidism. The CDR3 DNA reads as TGTGCCAGTAGTAGTAGGTTAAATGAGCAGTTCTTC. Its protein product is CASSSRLNEQFF.